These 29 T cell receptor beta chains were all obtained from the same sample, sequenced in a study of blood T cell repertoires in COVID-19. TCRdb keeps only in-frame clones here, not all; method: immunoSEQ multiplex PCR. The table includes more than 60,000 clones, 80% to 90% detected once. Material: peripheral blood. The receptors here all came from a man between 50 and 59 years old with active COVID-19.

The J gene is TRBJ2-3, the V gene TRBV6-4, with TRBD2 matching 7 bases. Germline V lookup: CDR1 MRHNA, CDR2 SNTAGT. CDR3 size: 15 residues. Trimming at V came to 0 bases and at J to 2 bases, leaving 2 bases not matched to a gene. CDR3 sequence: CASSDSAGNTDTQYF. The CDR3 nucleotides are TGTGCCAGCAGTGACTCAGCGGGAAACACAGATACGCAGTATTTT.

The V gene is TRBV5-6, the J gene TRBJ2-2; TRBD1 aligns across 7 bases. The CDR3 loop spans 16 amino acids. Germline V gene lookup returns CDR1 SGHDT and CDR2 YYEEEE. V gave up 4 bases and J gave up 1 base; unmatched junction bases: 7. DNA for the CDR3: TGTGCCAGCAGCCGACGGACAGGCTTGAACACCGGGGAGCTGTTTTTT. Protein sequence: CASSRRTGLNTGELFF.

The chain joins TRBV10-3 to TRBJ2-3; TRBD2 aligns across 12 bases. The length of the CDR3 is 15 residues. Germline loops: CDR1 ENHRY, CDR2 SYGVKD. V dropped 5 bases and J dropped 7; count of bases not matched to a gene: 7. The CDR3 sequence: CAISRTSGTVNTQYF. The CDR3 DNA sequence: TGTGCCATCAGTCGGACTAGCGGGACCGTGAATACGCAGTATTTT.

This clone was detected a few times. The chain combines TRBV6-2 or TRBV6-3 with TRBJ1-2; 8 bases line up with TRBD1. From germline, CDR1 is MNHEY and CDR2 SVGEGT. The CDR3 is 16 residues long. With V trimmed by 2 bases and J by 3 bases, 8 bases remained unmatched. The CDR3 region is CASSYTQGAPDYGYTF. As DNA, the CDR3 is TGTGCCAGCAGTTACACCCAGGGGGCGCCGGACTATGGCTACACCTTC.

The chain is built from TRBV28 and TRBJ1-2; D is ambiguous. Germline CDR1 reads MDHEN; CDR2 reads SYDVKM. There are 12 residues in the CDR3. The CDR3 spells CVVEPPNYGYTF. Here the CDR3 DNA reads TGTGTAGTCGAACCCCCTAACTATGGCTACACCTTC.

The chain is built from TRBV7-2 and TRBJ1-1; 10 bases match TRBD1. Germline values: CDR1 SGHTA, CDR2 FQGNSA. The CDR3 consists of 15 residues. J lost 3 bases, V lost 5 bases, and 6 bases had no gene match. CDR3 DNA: TGTGCCAGCAGCCTGACAGGGGGCGGTTACACTGAAGCTTTCTTT. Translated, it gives CASSLTGGGYTEAFF.

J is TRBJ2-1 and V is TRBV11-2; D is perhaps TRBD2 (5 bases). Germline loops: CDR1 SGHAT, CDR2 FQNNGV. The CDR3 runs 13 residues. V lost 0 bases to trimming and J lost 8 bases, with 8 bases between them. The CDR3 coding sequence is TGTGCCAGCAGCTTAGATGAGGGAGATGAGCAGTTCTTC. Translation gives CASSLDEGDEQFF.

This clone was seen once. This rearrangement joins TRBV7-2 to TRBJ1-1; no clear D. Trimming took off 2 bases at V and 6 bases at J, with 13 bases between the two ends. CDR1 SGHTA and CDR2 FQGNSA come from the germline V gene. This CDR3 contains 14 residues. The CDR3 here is CASSLRRGVAEAFF. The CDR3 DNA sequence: TGTGCCAGCAGCTTAAGGAGAGGAGTCGCTGAAGCTTTCTTT.

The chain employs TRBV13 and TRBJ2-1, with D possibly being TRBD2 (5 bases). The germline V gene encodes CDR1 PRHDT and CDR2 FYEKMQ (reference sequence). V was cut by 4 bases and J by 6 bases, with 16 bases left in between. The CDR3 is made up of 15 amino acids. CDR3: CASSSQLILANEQFF. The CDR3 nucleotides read TGTGCCAGCAGCTCCCAACTTATTCTAGCCAATGAGCAGTTCTTC.

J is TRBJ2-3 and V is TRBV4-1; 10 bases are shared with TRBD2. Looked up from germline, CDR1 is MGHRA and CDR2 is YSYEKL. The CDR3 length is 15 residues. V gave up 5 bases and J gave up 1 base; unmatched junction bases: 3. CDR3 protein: CASSYGLAGTDTQYF. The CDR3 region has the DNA TGCGCCAGCAGCTATGGACTAGCGGGCACAGATACGCAGTATTTT.

CDR3 coding DNA: TGTGCCAGCAGTGGACAGGAGAGGGATGAGCAGTTCTTC. It is translated as CASSGQERDEQFF. The rearrangement joins TRBV9 to TRBJ2-1; 7 nucleotides align to TRBD1. Germline CDR1 reads SGDLS; CDR2 reads YYNGEE. V shed 5 bases, J shed 8 bases, and the junction held 7 bases outside the gene matches. The CDR3 consists of 13 residues.

The CDR3 sequence: CATRDRGREKLFF. The CDR3 DNA reads TGTGCCACCAGAGACAGGGGACGTGAAAAACTGTTTTTT. V usage is TRBV28 and J usage is TRBJ1-4, with 8 bases that match TRBD1. The V gene end was trimmed by 10 bases and the J gene end by 7 bases; junction bases not matched to a gene: 8. This CDR3 has 13 residues. The germline V gene has CDR1 MDHEN and CDR2 SYDVKM. The full variable domain, rest sourced from reference TRBV28 and TRBJ1-4, is DVKVTQSSRYLVKRTGEKVFLECVQDMDHENMFWYRQDPGLGLRLIYFSYDVKMKEKGDIPEGYSVSREKKERFSLILESASTNQTSMYLCATRDRGREKLFFGSGTQLSVL.

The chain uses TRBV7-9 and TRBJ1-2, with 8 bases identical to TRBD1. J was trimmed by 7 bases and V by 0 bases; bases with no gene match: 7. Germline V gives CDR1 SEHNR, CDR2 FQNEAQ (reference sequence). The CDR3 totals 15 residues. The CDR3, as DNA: TGTGCCAGCAGCTTAGCGTTGGACAGGGAGCGTGGCTACACCTTC. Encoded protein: CASSLALDRERGYTF.

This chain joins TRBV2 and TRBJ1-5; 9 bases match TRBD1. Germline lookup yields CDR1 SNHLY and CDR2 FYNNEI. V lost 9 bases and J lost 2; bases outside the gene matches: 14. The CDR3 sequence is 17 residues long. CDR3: CASRDREGFGGNQPQHF. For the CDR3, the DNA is TGTGCCAGTCGGGACAGGGAAGGGTTTGGGGGCAATCAGCCCCAGCATTTT.

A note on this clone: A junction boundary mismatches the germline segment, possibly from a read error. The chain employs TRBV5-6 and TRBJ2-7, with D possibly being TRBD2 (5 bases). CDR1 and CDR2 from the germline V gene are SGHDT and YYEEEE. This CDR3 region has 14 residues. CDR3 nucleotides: TGTGCCAGCACCTTGACGGAGGATCCCTACGAGCAGTACTTC. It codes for CASTLTEDPYEQYF.

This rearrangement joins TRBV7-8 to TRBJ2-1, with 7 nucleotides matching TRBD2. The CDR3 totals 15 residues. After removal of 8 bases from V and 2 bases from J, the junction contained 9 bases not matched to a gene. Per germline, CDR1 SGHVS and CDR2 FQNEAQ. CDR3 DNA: TGTGCCAGCTCGGGGGGTGACGGAGCCTACAATGAGCAGTTCTTC. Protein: CASSGGDGAYNEQFF. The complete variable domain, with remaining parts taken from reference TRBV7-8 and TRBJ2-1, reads GAGVSQSPRYKVAKRGQDVALRCDPISGHVSLFWYQQALGQGPEFLTYFQNEAQLDKSGLPSDRFFAERPEGSVSTLKIQRTQQEDSAVYLCASSGGDGAYNEQFFGPGTRLTVL.

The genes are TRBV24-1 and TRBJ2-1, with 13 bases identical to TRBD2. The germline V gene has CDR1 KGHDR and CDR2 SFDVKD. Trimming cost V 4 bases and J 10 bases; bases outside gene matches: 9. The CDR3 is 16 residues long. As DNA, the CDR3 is TGTGCCACCAGTGACCCGGGACTAGCGGGAAAATACGAGCAGTTCTTC. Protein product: CATSDPGLAGKYEQFF.

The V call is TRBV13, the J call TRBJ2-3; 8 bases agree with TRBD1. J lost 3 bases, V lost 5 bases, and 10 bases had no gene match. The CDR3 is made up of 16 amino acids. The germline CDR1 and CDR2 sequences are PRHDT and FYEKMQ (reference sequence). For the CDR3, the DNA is TGTGCCAGCAGCACCTCTACAGGGGGGAGGACAGATACGCAGTATTTT. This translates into CASSTSTGGRTDTQYF.

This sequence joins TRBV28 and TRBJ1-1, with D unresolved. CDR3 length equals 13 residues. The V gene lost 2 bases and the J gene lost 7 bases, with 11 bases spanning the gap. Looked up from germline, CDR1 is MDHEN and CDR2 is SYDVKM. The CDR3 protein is CASSLASFGEAFF. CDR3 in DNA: TGTGCCAGCAGTTTAGCTAGTTTTGGTGAAGCTTTCTTT.

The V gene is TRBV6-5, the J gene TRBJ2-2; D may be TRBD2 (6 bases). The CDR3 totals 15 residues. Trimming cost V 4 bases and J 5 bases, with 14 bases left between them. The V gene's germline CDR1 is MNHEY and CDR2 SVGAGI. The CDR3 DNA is TGTGCCAGCAGTTCCGGGAGAACGGGTACCGGGGAGCTGTTTTTT. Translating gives CASSSGRTGTGELFF.

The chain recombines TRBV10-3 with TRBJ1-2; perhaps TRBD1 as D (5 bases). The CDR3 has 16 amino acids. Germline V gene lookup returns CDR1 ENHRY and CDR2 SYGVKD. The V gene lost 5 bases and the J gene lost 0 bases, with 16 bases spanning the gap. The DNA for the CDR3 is TGTGCCATCAGTCCTGGAGGGGTAGGGACTAACTATGGCTACACCTTC. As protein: CAISPGGVGTNYGYTF.

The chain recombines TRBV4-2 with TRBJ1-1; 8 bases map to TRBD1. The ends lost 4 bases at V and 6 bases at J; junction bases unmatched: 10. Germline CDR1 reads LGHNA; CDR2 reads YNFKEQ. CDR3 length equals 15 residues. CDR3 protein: CASSPEDRGSAEAFF. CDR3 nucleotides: TGTGCCAGCAGCCCGGAAGACAGGGGTTCGGCTGAAGCTTTCTTT.

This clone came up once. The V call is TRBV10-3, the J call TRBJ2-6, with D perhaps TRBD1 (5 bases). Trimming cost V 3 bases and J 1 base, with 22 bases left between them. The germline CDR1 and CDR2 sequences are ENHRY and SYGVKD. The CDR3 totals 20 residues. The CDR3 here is CAISDQTGQGAKSGANVLTF. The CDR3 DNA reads TGTGCCATCAGTGACCAAACAGGCCAAGGAGCCAAATCTGGGGCCAACGTCCTGACTTTC.

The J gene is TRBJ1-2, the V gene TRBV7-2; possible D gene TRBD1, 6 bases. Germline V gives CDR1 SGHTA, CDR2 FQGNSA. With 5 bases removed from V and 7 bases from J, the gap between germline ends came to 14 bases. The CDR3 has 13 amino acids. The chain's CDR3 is CASSQGGGLGYTF. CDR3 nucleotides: TGTGCCAGCAGCCAAGGCGGGGGGCTTGGCTACACCTTC.

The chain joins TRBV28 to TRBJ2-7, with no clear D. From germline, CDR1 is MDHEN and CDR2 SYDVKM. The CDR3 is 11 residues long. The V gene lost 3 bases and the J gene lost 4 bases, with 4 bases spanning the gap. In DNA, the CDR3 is TGTGCCAGCAGTTTTAATTACGAGCAGTACTTC. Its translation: CASSFNYEQYF.

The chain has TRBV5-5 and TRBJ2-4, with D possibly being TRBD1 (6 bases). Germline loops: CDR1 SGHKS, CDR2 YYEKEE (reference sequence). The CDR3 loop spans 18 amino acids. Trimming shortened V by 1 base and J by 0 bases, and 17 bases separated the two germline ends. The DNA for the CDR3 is TGTGCCAGCAGCTTGCTCCCGCAGGGGCCCCTAGCCAAAAACATTCAGTACTTC. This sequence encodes CASSLLPQGPLAKNIQYF.

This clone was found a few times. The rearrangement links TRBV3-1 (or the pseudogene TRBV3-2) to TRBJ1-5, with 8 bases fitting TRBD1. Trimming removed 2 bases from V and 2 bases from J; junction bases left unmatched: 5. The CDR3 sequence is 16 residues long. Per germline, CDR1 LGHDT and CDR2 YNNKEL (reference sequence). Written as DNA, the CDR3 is TGTGCCAGCAGCCAACCAATGACAGGGGGCAATCAGCCCCAGCATTTT. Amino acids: CASSQPMTGGNQPQHF.

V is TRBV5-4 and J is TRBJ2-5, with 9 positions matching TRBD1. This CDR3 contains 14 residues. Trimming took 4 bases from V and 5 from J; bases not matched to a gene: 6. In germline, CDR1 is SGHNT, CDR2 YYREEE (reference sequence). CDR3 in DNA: TGTGCCAGCAGCCTAACAGGGGGCTTTGAGACCCAGTACTTC. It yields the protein CASSLTGGFETQYF.

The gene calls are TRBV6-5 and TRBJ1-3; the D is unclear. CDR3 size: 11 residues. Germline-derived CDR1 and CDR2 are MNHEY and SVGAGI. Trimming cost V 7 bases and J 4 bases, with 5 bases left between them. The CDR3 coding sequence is TGTGCCAGCAAGCGCGGAAACACCATATATTTT. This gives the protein CASKRGNTIYF.